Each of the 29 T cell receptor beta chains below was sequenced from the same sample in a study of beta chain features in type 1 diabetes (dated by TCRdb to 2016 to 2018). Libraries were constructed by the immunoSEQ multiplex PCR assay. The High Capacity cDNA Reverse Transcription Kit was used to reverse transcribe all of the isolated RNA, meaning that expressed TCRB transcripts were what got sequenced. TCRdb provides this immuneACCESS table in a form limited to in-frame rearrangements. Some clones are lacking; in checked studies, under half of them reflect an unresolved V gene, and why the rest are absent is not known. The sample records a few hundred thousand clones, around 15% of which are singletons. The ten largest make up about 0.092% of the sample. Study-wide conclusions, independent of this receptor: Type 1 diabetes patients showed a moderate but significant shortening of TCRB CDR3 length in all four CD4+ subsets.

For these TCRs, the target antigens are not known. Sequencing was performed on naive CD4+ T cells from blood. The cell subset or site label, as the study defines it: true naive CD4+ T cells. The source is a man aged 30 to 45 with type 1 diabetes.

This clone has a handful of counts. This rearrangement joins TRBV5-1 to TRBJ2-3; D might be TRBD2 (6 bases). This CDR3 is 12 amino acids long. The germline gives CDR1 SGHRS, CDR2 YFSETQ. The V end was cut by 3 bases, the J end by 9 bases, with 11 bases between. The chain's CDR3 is CASSSGLTTQYF. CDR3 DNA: TGCGCCAGCAGCTCTGGACTAACAACGCAGTATTTT.

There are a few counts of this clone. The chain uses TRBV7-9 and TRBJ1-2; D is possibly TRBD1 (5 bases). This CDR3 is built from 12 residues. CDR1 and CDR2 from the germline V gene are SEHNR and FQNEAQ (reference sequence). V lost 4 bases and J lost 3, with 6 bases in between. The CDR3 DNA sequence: TGTGCCAGCAGCTCGGGGGACTATGGCTACACCTTC. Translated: CASSSGDYGYTF. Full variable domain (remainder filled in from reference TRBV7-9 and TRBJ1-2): DTGVSQNPRHKITKRGQNVTFRCDPISEHNRLYWYRQTLGQGPEFLTYFQNEAQLEKSRLLSDRFSAERPKGSFSTLEIQRTEQGDSAMYLCASSSGDYGYTFGSGTRLTVV.

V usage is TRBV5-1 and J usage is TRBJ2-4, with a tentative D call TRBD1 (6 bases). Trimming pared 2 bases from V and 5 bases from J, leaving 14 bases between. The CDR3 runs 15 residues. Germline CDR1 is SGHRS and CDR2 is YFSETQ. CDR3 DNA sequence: TGCGCCAGCAGCTTCTCAGGGGCGTTTGAAAACATTCAGTACTTC. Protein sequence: CASSFSGAFENIQYF.

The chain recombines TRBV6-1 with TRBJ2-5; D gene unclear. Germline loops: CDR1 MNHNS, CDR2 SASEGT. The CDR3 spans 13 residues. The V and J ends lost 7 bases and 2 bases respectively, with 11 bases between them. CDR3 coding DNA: TGTGCCAGCAACACAAACGATCAAGAGACCCAGTACTTC. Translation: CASNTNDQETQYF.

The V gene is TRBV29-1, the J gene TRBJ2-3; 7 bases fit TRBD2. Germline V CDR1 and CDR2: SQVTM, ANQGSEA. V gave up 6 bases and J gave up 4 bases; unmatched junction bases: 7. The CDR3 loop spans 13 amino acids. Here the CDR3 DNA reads TGCAGCGTACGGACTAGTCCCCCAGATACGCAGTATTTT. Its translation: CSVRTSPPDTQYF.

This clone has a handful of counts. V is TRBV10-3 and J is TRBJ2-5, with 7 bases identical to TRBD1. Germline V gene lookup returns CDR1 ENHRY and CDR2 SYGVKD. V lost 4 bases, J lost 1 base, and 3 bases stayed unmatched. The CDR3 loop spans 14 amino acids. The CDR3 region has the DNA TGTGCCATCAGTGGGGGACAGCCCCAAGAGACCCAGTACTTC. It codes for CAISGGQPQETQYF.

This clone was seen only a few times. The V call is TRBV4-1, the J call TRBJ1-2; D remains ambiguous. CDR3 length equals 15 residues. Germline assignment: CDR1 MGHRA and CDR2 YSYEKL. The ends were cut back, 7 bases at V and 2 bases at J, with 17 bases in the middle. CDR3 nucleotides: TGCGCCAGCAAACCGGCCCAGTCGAGAAACTATGGCTACACCTTC. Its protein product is CASKPAQSRNYGYTF.

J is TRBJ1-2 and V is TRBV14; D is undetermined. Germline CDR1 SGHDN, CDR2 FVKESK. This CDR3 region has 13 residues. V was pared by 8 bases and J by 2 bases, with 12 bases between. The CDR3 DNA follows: TGTGCCAGCGGCCCGGGAAGGAACTATGGCTACACCTTC. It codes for CASGPGRNYGYTF. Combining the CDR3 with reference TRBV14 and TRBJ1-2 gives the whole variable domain EAGVTQFPSHSVIEKGQTVTLRCDPISGHDNLYWYRRVMGKEIKFLLHFVKESKQDESGMPNNRFLAERTGGTYSTLKVQPAELEDSGVYFCASGPGRNYGYTFGSGTRLTVV.

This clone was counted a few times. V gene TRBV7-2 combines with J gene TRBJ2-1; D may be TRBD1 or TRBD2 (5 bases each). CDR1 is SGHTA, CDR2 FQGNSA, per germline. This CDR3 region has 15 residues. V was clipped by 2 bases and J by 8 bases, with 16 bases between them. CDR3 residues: CASSLTRGELHEQFF. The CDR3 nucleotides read TGTGCCAGCAGCTTAACTAGGGGCGAGCTCCATGAGCAGTTCTTC.

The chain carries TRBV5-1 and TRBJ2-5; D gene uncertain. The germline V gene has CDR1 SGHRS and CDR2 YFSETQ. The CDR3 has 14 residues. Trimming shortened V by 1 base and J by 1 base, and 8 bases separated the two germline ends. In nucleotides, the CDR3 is TGCGCCAGCAGCTTGATAGGGATCCAAGAGACCCAGTACTTC. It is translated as CASSLIGIQETQYF.

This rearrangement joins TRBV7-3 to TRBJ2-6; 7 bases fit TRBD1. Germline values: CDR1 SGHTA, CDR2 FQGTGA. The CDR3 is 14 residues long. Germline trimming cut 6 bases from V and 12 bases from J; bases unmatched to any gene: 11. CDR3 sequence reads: CASSPPGQYRVLTF. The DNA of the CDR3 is TGTGCCAGCAGTCCACCGGGACAGTACCGCGTCCTGACTTTC.

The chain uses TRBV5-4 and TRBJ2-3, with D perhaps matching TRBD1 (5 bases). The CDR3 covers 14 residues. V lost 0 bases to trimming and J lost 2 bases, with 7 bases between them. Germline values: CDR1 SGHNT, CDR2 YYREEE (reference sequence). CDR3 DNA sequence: TGTGCCAGCAGCTTGGAAGGGGCCACAGATACGCAGTATTTT. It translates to CASSLEGATDTQYF. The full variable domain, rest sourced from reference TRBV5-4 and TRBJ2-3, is ETGVTQSPTHLIKTRGQQVTLRCSSQSGHNTVSWYQQALGQGPQFIFQYYREEENGRGNFPPRFSGLQFPNYSSELNVNALELDDSALYLCASSLEGATDTQYFGPGTRLTVL.

This CDR3 reads CSPSVYNEQFF. CDR3 DNA: TGCAGCCCCTCCGTCTACAATGAGCAGTTCTTC. This chain links TRBV29-1 with TRBJ2-1, with D unresolved. This CDR3 has 11 amino acids. Trimming removed 8 bases from V and 3 bases from J, with 8 bases in between. Germline values: CDR1 SQVTM, CDR2 ANQGSEA.

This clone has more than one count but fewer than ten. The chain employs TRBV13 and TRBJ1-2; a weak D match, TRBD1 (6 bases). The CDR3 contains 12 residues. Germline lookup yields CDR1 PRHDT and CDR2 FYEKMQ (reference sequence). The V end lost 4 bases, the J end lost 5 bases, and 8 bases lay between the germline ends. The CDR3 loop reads CASSSDRYGYTF. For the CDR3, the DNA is TGTGCCAGCAGCTCGGACAGATATGGCTACACCTTC.

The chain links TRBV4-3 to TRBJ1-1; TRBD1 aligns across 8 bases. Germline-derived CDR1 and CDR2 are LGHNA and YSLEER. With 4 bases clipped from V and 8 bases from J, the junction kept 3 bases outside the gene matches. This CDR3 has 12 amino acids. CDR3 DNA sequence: TGCGCCAGCAGCCCAGACAGGGGCGAAGCTTTCTTT. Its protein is CASSPDRGEAFF.

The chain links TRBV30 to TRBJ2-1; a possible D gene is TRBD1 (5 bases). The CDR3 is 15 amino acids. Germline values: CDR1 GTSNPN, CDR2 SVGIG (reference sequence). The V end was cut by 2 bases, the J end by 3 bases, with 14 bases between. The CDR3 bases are TGTGCCTGGAGTAAAGGGCAGGGTGACTACAATGAGCAGTTCTTC. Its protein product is CAWSKGQGDYNEQFF.

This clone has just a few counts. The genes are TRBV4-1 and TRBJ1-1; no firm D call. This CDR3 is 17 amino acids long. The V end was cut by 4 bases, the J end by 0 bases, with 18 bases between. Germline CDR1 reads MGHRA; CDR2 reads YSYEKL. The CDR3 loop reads CASSLLYVEGVNTEAFF. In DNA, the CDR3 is TGCGCCAGCAGCCTTTTATACGTGGAGGGAGTGAACACTGAAGCTTTCTTT.

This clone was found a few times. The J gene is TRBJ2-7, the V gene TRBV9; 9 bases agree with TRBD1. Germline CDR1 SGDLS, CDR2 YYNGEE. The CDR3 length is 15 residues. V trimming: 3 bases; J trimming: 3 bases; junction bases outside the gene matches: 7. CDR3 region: CASSASPGQGYEQYF. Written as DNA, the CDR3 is TGTGCCAGCAGCGCATCGCCGGGACAGGGCTACGAGCAGTACTTC. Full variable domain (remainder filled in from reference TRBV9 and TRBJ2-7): DSGVTQTPKHLITATGQRVTLRCSPRSGDLSVYWYQQSLDQGLQFLIQYYNGEERAKGNILERFSAQQFPDLHSELNLSSLELGDSALYFCASSASPGQGYEQYFGPGTRLTVT.

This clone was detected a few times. CDR3 coding DNA: TGTGCCAGCAGCGTAGGAGGGGGAATGGAAACTGAAGCTTTCTTT. Amino acids: CASSVGGGMETEAFF. J is TRBJ1-1 and V is TRBV9, with a tentative D call TRBD1 (6 bases). With 0 bases removed from V and 5 bases from J, the gap between germline ends came to 14 bases. The CDR3 has 15 residues. Germline CDR1 is SGDLS and CDR2 is YYNGEE.

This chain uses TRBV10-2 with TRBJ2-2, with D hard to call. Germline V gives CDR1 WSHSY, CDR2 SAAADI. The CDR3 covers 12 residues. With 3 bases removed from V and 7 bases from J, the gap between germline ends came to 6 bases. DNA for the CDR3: TGCGCCAGCAGTGACGTGATCGGGGAGCTGTTTTTT. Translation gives CASSDVIGELFF.

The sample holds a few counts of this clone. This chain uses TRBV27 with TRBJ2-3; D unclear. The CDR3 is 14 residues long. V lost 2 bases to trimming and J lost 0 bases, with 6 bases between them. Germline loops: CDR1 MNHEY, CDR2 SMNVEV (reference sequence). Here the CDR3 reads CASSLADSTDTQYF. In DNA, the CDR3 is TGTGCCAGCAGTTTAGCGGATAGCACAGATACGCAGTATTTT.

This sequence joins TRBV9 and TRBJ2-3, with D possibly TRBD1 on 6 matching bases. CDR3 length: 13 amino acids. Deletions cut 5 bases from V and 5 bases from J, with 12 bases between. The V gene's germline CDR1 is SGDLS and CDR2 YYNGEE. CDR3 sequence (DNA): TGTGCCAGCAGTCAAACAGGGCGAGATACGCAGTATTTT. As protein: CASSQTGRDTQYF.

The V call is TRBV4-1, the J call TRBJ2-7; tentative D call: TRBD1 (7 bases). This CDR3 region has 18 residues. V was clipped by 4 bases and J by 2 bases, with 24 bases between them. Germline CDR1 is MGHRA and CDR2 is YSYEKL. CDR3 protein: CASSPLSFPGGLTYEQYF. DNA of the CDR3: TGCGCCAGCAGCCCACTGTCATTTCCAGGGGGGTTGACCTACGAGCAGTACTTC.

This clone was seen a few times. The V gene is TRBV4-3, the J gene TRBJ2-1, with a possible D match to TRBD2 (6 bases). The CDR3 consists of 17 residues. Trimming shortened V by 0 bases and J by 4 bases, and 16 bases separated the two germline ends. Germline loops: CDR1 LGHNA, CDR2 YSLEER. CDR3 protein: CASSQDVAGSGYNEQFF. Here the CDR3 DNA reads TGCGCCAGCAGCCAAGATGTTGCTGGTAGCGGATACAATGAGCAGTTCTTC.

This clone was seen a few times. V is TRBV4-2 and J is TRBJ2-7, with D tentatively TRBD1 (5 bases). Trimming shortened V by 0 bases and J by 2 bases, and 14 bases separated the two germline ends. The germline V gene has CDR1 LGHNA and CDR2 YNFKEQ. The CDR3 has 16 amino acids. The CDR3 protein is CASSQDGSAGTYEQYF. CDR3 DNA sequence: TGTGCCAGCAGCCAAGATGGGTCGGCAGGGACCTACGAGCAGTACTTC.

The CDR3 DNA follows: TGCGCCAGCAGCTTGGAGAGCACAGATACGCAGTATTTT. Protein sequence: CASSLESTDTQYF. The chain joins TRBV5-1 to TRBJ2-3; D not resolved. Trimming shortened V by 0 bases and J by 0 bases, and 2 bases separated the two germline ends. Per germline, CDR1 SGHRS and CDR2 YFSETQ. The length of the CDR3 is 13 residues. The complete variable domain, with remaining parts taken from reference TRBV5-1 and TRBJ2-3, reads KAGVTQTPRYLIKTRGQQVTLSCSPISGHRSVSWYQQTPGQGLQFLFEYFSETQRNKGNFPGRFSGRQFSNSRSEMNVSTLELGDSALYLCASSLESTDTQYFGPGTRLTVL.

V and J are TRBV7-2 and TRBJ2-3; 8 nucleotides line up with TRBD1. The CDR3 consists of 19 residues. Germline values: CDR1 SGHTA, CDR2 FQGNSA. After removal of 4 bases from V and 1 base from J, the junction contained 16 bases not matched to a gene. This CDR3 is CASSSAVTGESFGTDTQYF. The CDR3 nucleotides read TGTGCCAGCAGCTCAGCCGTGACAGGGGAGAGTTTCGGCACAGATACGCAGTATTTT. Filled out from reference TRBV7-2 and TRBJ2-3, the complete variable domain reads GAGVSQSPSNKVTEKGKDVELRCDPISGHTALYWYRQSLGQGLEFLIYFQGNSAPDKSGLPSDRFSAERTGGSVSTLTIQRTQQEDSAVYLCASSSAVTGESFGTDTQYFGPGTRLTVL.

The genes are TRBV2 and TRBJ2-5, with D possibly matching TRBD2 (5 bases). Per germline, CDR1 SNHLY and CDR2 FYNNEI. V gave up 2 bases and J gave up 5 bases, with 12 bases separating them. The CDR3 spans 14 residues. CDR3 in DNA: TGTGCCAGCAGTGAATCCCGGGGTTGGGAGACCCAGTACTTC. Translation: CASSESRGWETQYF.

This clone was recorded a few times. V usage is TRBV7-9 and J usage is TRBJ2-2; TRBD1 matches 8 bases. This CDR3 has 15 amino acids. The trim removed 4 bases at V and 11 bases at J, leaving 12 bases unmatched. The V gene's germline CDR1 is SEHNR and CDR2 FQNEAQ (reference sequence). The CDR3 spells CASSSRDRTARELFF. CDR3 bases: TGTGCCAGCAGCTCCCGGGACAGGACCGCCCGAGAGCTGTTTTTT.